This T cell receptor beta chain was obtained from a study of early T cells in non-severe SARS-CoV-2 infection. Study details: Sequenced bulk RNA came from whole blood that was unsorted, and chains were unpaired. Broader study findings: Matching results from VDJdb favored anti-spike CD8 responses, leaving private and CD4 specificities undetected.

The protocol attached unique molecular identifiers to individual cDNA molecules. MiXCR, applied by TCRdb to the 5' RACE reads, yields one record per CDR3 protein. The profile shows approximately 71,000 distinct CDR3 sequences, 12% of them singletons. This CDR3 contains 17 residues. Trimming pared 0 bases from V and 4 bases from J, leaving 18 bases between. The V gene's germline CDR1 is MGHRA and CDR2 YSYEKL. As concerns this clonotype: Its target is not known.

The chain recombines TRBV4-1 with TRBJ2-5; possibly TRBD1 or TRBD2 for D (6 bases each). This specimen consisted of whole blood, obtained at baseline. This TCR was sampled from an adult who was a healthcare worker with PCR-confirmed SARS-CoV-2 infection or an uninfected control (not recorded which). The CDR3 DNA sequence: TGCGCCAGCAGCCAAGATCCCCGTCCGGGGGCGGGAGAGACCCAGTACTTC. It codes for CASSQDPRPGAGETQYF.